The 5 T cell receptor beta chains below were found in one sample sequenced in a study of blood T cell repertoires in COVID-19. Some clones are missing from TCRdb's copy, which holds only in-frame ones; the method was immunoSEQ multiplex PCR. The sample lists fewer than 150,000 clones, around 84% occurring once. The source material was peripheral blood. These receptors were taken from a human donor in a cohort sampled during active COVID-19.

The chain combines TRBV19 with TRBJ2-7, with D maybe TRBD1 (5 bases). The CDR3 has 14 amino acids. V lost 5 bases to trimming and J lost 2 bases, with 13 bases between them. Germline V gene sequence: CDR1 LNHDA, CDR2 SQIVND (reference sequence). CDR3: CASSSQGTTYEQYF. CDR3 sequence (DNA): TGTGCCAGTAGTTCGCAGGGTACTACCTACGAGCAGTACTTC.

The rearrangement joins TRBV24-1 to TRBJ1-5; 10 bases fit TRBD1. Germline lookup yields CDR1 KGHDR and CDR2 SFDVKD. The junction had 7 bases not matched to a gene; V was cut back by 2 bases and J by 4 bases. This CDR3 spans 17 amino acids. The CDR3 region has the DNA TGTGCCACCAGTGATTCGGGACAGGGGTACTCTAATCAGCCCCAGCATTTT. This sequence encodes CATSDSGQGYSNQPQHF.

This chain uses TRBV27 with TRBJ2-1, with unresolved D. CDR1 and CDR2 (germline): MNHEY, SMNVEV (reference sequence). The CDR3 loop spans 13 amino acids. Trimming stripped 6 bases from V and 2 bases from J, with 8 bases between. The CDR3 coding sequence is TGTGCCAGCAGATCTTATCCCTACAATGAGCAGTTCTTC. This gives the protein CASRSYPYNEQFF.

The chain employs TRBV9 and TRBJ1-1; D might be TRBD1 (6 bases). The CDR3 runs 13 residues. The V and J ends lost 7 bases and 1 base respectively, with 11 bases between them. CDR1 is SGDLS and CDR2 is YYNGEE in the germline V gene. CDR3 in DNA: TGTGCCAGCGGCCAGACAGGGAACACTGAAGCTTTCTTT. Translating it yields CASGQTGNTEAFF.

The gene calls are TRBV6-2 or TRBV6-3 and TRBJ2-4, with a weak D call TRBD1 (6 bases). Germline CDR1 is MNHEY and CDR2 is SVGEGT. CDR3 length equals 16 residues. V lost 5 bases to trimming and J lost 2 bases, with 16 bases between them. CDR3 in DNA: TGTGCCAGCAGTCTGTCTGGGGGCGGGTCCAAAAACATTCAGTACTTC. This gives the protein CASSLSGGGSKNIQYF.